The entry that follows covers one TCR beta chain sequence. Data came from immunoSEQ multiplex PCR; TCRdb stores just in-frame clones and leaves some out. The table includes 2,500,000 or so clones, roughly 92% detected once. CDR3 length: 15 residues. V was trimmed by 0 bases and J by 10 bases, leaving 18 bases between them. Germline values: CDR1 SGDLS, CDR2 YYNGEE. The entry originates in a study of shared clonotypes between healthy human individuals. On the study more broadly: The donors, a couple of women and three men, were aged 18 to 49.

The chain is built from TRBV9 and TRBJ2-3; TRBD2 is a possible D gene (6 bases). This receptor was obtained from a young man in good health. The specimen sequenced was naive CD4+ T cells sorted from blood. Sample subset: CD45RA+ positively selected. CDR3 nucleotide sequence: TGTGCCAGCAGCGTAGAAGGTAGCGGCCACACCCCGCAGTATTTT. Its translation is CASSVEGSGHTPQYF. Supplemented by reference TRBV9 and TRBJ2-3, the full variable domain reads DSGVTQTPKHLITATGQRVTLRCSPRSGDLSVYWYQQSLDQGLQFLIQYYNGEERAKGNILERFSAQQFPDLHSELNLSSLELGDSALYFCASSVEGSGHTPQYFGPGTRLTVL.